The entry below describes one T cell receptor (beta chain). The antigen is undetermined. Data came from immunoSEQ multiplex PCR; TCRdb stores just in-frame clones and leaves some out. The table lists around 53,000 clones, roughly nine tenths of them singletons. These data are taken from a study of a mutant IDH1 vaccine in newly diagnosed glioma. The CDR3 runs to 14 residues. V was shortened by 0 bases and J by 0 bases, with 6 bases between the two germline ends. From germline, CDR1 is SGHKS and CDR2 YYEKEE (reference sequence). Specified time point: week 11, during vaccination. Doses comprised 300 ug of mutant IDH1 20-mer peptide each, plus topical imiquimod.

The material was PBMCs, obtained from a glioma patient whose treatment included an IDH1 peptide vaccine. This clonotype was sampled from a man aged 45-65 years with glioma. The rearrangement links TRBV5-5 to TRBJ1-1, with no clear D. CDR3 DNA: TGTGCCAGCAGCTTGGGTCTCGTGAACACTGAAGCTTTCTTT. Residues: CASSLGLVNTEAFF.